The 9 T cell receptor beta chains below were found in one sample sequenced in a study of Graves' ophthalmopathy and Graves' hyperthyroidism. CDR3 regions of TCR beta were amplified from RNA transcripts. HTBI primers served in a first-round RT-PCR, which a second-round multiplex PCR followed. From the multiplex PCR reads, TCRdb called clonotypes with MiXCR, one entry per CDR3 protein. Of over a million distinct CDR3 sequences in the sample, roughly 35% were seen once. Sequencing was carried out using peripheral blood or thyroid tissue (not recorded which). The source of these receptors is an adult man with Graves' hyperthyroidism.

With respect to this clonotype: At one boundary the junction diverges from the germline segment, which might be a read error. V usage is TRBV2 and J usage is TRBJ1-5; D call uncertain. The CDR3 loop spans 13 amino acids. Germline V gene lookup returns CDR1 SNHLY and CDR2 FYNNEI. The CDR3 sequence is CTSSPGPDQPQHF. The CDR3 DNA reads TGTACCAGCAGCCCTGGGCCCGATCAGCCCCAGCATTTT. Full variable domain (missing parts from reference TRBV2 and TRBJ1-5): EPEVTQTPSHQVTQMGQEVILRCVPISNHLYFYWYRQILGQKVEFLVSFYNNEISEKSEIFDDQFSVERPDGSNFTLKIRSTKLEDSAMYFCTSSPGPDQPQHFGDGTRLSIL.

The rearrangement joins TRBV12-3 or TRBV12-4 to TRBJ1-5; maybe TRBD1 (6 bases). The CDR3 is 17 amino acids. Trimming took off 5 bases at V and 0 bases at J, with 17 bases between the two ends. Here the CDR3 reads CASSLLWDIISNQPQHF. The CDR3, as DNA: TGTGCCAGCAGTCTGTTATGGGACATCATTAGCAATCAGCCCCAGCATTTT.

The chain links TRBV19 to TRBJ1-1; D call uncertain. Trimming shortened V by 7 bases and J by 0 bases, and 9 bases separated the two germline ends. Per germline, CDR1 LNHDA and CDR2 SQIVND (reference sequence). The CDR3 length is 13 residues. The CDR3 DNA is TGTGCCAGTACACAGCACATGAACACTGAAGCTTTCTTT. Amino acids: CASTQHMNTEAFF.

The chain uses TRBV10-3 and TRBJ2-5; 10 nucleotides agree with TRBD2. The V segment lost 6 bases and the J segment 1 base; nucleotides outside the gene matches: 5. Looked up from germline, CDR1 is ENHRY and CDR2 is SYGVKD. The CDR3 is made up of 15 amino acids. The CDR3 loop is CAIRDTSGVQETQYF. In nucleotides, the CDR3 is TGTGCCATCAGAGACACTAGCGGGGTCCAAGAGACCCAGTACTTC.

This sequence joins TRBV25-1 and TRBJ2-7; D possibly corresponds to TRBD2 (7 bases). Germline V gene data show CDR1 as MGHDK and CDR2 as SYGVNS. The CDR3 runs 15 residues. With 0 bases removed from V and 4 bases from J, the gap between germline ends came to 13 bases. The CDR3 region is CASSEYAGRGYEQYF. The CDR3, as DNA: TGTGCCAGCAGTGAATACGCAGGGAGGGGGTACGAGCAGTACTTC.

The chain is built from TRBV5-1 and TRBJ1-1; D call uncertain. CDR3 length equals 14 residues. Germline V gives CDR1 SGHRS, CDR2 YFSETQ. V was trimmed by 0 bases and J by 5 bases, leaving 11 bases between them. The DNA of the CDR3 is TGCGCCAGCAGCTTGGTATTGGGAGAGACTGAAGCTTTCTTT. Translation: CASSLVLGETEAFF. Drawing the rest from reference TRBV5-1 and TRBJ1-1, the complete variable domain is KAGVTQTPRYLIKTRGQQVTLSCSPISGHRSVSWYQQTPGQGLQFLFEYFSETQRNKGNFPGRFSGRQFSNSRSEMNVSTLELGDSALYLCASSLVLGETEAFFGQGTRLTVV.

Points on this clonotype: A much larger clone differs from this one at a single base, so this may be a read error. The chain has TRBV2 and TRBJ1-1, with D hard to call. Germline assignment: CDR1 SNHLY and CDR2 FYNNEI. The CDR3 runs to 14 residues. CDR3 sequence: CASSREGNNAEASF. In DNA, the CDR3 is TGTGCCAGCAGTCGAGAAGGGAATAACGCTGAAGCTTCCTTT.

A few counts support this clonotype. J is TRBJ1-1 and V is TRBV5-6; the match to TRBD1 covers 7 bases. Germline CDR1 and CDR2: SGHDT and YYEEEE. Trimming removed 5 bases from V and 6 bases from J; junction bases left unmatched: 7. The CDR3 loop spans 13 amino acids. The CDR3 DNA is TGTGCCAGCAGGACAGGGATCAACGCTGAAGCTTTCTTT. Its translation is CASRTGINAEAFF.

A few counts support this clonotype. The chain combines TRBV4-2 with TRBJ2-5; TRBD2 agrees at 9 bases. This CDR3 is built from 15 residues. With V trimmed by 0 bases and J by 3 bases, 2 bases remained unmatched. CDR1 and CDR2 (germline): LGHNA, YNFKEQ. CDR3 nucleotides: TGTGCCAGCAGCCAAGAATTAGCGGGAGAAGAGACCCAGTACTTC. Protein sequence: CASSQELAGEETQYF.